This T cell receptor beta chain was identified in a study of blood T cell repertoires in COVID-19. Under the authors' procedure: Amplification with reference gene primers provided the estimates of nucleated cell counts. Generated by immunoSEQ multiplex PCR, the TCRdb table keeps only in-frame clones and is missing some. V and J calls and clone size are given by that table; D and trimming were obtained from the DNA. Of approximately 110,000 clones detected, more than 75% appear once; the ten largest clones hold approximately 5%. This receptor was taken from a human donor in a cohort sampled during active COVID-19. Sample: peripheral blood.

CDR3 DNA: TGTGCCAGCAGCTTAACAGGCCTTTACGAGCAGTACTTC. Translated: CASSLTGLYEQYF. The chain links TRBV11-2 to TRBJ2-7; a possible D gene is TRBD1 (5 bases). Trimming stripped 2 bases from V and 4 bases from J, with 9 bases between. Germline V gene lookup returns CDR1 SGHAT and CDR2 FQNNGV. The CDR3 is 13 residues long.